This T cell receptor (beta chain) was sequenced in a study of T cell repertoires and HLA-DP antigens. Study context: Donors were two male and one female, aged 18-to-29 to 60-to-69. Average DNA input: about 200 ng for CD137+CD4+ sorts, approximately 1,100 ng pre-culture. Study-wide points: Previously undetected clones averaged about 37% and 47% against the two alleles respectively. Responder cells were total CD4+ cells with a HeLa antigen-presenting system.

Germline assignment: CDR1 GTSNPN and CDR2 SVGIG (reference sequence). The CDR3 loop spans 15 amino acids. Germline trimming cut 0 bases from V and 3 bases from J; bases unmatched to any gene: 4. Some clones are missing from TCRdb's copy, which holds only in-frame ones; the method was immunoSEQ multiplex PCR. Of 75,000 to 90,000 clones listed, about nine tenths are singletons. Worth noting for this clone: Its antigen is still unknown.

Sample: CD4+ T cells from PBMCs. The chain links TRBV30 to TRBJ2-2; 7 bases are a match to TRBD1. The TCR comes from a man aged 45-65 years in good health and CMV-seronegative. DNA of the CDR3: TGTGCCTGGAGTGTCCGGGACAGAGACACCGGGGAGCTGTTTTTT. The encoded protein is CAWSVRDRDTGELFF.